The TCR beta chain described here comes from a study of blood T cell repertoires in COVID-19 (dated by TCRdb to between 2020 and 2021). Context from the whole study: Samples covering the acute and convalescent phases of COVID-19 were provided by collaborators in the United States, Italy and Spain. The material from the prospective study consisted of cDNA or gDNA derived from T cells, B-cell-depleted T cells, or PBMCs. Subjects who had been exposed to COVID-19, were actively infected with it, or had recovered from it provided the deeply sampled blood TCRbeta repertoires that made up the dataset. A freely available public database, intended as a resource for researchers studying the immune response to SARS-CoV-2, is where the repertoires were released. Samples came from the ongoing ImmuneRACE study (first 160 participants) plus 1,254 subjects from 6 global collaborators. The sample metadata nearly always contained a de-identified subject ID, COVID-19 status, age in years and sex. HLA class I and class II types, where available, came from metadata supplied by the sample provider rather than from assay-based typing.

The CDR3 holds 14 amino acids from the cysteine to the phenylalanine. Here the CDR3 DNA is all that survives: 42 bases in frame from base 1. From the germline V gene (reference sequence), CDR1 is LNHDA and CDR2 is SQIVND. V loses 3 bases, J loses 3 bases, and the germline ends lie 12 bases apart. What the authors observed across the whole study: The quantity of clinical and demographic metadata differed by source and by participant and was supplied without curation.

The immunoSEQ Assay, a bias-controlled multiplex PCR, was used to amplify TCRbeta CDR3 regions from genomic DNA. The original methods were these. The number of nucleated cells in each sample was estimated by amplification of reference gene primers within the assay. To quantify the absolute abundance of each unique TCRbeta CDR3 rearrangement, sequence reads were collapsed and filtered. Productive Simpson clonality was computed per sample as the square root of Simpson's diversity index over productive rearrangements. This is the immuneACCESS table as TCRdb keeps it, with only in-frame sequences that have V and J called. A part of the clones is gone; compared with another copy, unresolved V genes explain less than half, and the rest is unexplained. V and J calls and clone size follow that table, whereas D and trimming were derived from the DNA. The sample includes 250,000 or so clones, with nearly 90% observed a single time. The ten largest clones take up 10% to 14% of the sample.

Participants in the prospective study were enrolled through a virtual design, were aged roughly 18 to 100 years, and lived in roughly 24 United States geographic areas. To assign participants to cohorts, the prospective study relied on clinical history that participants themselves reported in a screening survey and a study questionnaire. For ImmuneRACE Cohort 3, a participant was defined as recovered based on two consecutive negative NP/OP PCR tests, clearance by a healthcare professional, or resolution of symptoms. In the prospective study, mobile phlebotomists collected whole blood, serum and a nasopharyngeal or oropharyngeal swab from each participant. Additional blood draws and questionnaires over an approximately two-month period could optionally be provided by prospective study participants. Prospective study blood samples were shipped either frozen or at room temperature before DNA extraction.

A note on this clone: This clone's antigen is unknown. Qualities for individual bases were not recorded, and no much larger clone is one base off.

The sample comprised PBMCs or T cells enriched from blood (not recorded which). This sequence originates from a man between 25 and 39 years old who had recovered from COVID-19. In this chain, TRBV19 is recombined with TRBJ2-7; possibly the D gene is TRBD1, per 6 matching bases. The CDR3 in this case is CASSITGSHYEQYF. The sequenced DNA: TGTGCCAGTAGTATCACAGGGTCCCACTACGAGCAGTACTTC.